The source of this T cell receptor beta chain is a study of T and B cells in COVID-19 patients. Study-wide background: Critical illness requiring mechanical ventilation or extracorporeal membrane oxygenation affected 12 of 20 active-infection patients.

Each TRB amplification used roughly 220-550 ng of genomic DNA from blood. Germline CDR1 is KGHDR and CDR2 is SFDVKD. Trimming took 9 bases from V and 3 from J, leaving 13 bases between them. CDR3 length equals 13 residues. TRB rearrangements were amplified by multiplex PCR with BIOMED2 TRB-A/B primers. A single record per CDR3 protein comes from TCRdb applying MiXCR to the multiplex PCR reads. Counted here are under 10,000 distinct CDR3 sequences, more than 25% occurring once; the ten biggest clones make up more than 5%. J is TRBJ1-2 and V is TRBV24-1, with a weak D call TRBD1 (5 bases). The sample was blood. The clonotype comes from a human donor who had recovered from COVID-19. Here the CDR3 DNA reads TGTGCCACCCGGGGGAGGGAAGACTATGGCTACACCTTC. It yields the protein CATRGREDYGYTF.